The 12 T cell receptor beta chains in this list originate from one sample, sequenced in a study of identical twins. MiXCR, applied by TCRdb to the 5' RACE reads, yields one record per CDR3 protein. The sample consists of 350,000 to 600,000 distinct CDR3 sequences, approximately 15% of them appearing once. The same data also contributed to another study, on yellow fever vaccine responses in identical twins.

What was sequenced was CD4+ T cells sorted from blood. The receptors shown here come from a woman aged 18-29 years in good health.

This clonotype was observed at least ten times. This chain uses TRBV12-3 or TRBV12-4 with TRBJ2-1; TRBD2 agrees at 8 bases. The ends lost 1 base at V and 8 bases at J; junction bases unmatched: 10. This CDR3 spans 16 amino acids. The CDR3 spells CASSLGSGTSEDEQFF. The CDR3, as DNA: TGTGCCAGCAGTTTAGGATCGGGGACTAGTGAGGATGAGCAGTTCTTC.

This clonotype has more than one count but fewer than ten. The rearrangement uses TRBV20-1 and TRBJ2-7, with 10 bases fitting TRBD2. From germline, CDR1 is DFQATT and CDR2 SNEGSKA (reference sequence). The CDR3 is 17 amino acids. The trim removed 1 base at V and 3 bases at J, leaving 12 bases unmatched. The CDR3: CSARGGSRSGGFYEQYF. The CDR3 nucleotides are TGCAGTGCTAGAGGAGGGTCCCGTAGCGGGGGGTTCTACGAGCAGTACTTC.

The chain uses TRBV7-3 and TRBJ1-3; D not resolved. CDR3 length equals 15 residues. Trimming took off 1 base at V and 0 bases at J, with 7 bases between the two ends. The germline gives CDR1 SGHTA, CDR2 FQGTGA. The CDR3 loop reads CASSLNTNSGNTIYF. In nucleotides, the CDR3 is TGTGCCAGCAGCTTAAATACAAACTCTGGAAACACCATATATTTT.

This sequence joins TRBV7-2 and TRBJ2-3; 10 nucleotides match TRBD2. V dropped 5 bases and J dropped 11; count of bases not matched to a gene: 16. The CDR3 covers 16 residues. CDR1 and CDR2 (germline): SGHTA, FQGNSA. The CDR3 nucleotides read TGTGCCAGCAGCACCCCGCGCGTAGCGGGAGGACCTGGGCAGTATTTT. It yields the protein CASSTPRVAGGPGQYF.

This clonotype turned up a few times. This chain links TRBV20-1 with TRBJ2-1, with a weak D call TRBD2 (6 bases). The ends were cut back, 2 bases at V and 5 bases at J, with 16 bases in the middle. This CDR3 region has 15 residues. Germline V lookup: CDR1 DFQATT, CDR2 SNEGSKA (reference sequence). The CDR3 DNA sequence: TGCAGTGCTAGATCACGGGGGATTGGAGACAATGAGCAGTTCTTC. Encoded protein: CSARSRGIGDNEQFF.

This clonotype was counted a few times. This rearrangement joins TRBV7-9 to TRBJ2-1, with D unclear. V lost 1 base and J lost 1, with 8 bases in between. CDR1 is SEHNR, CDR2 FQNEAQ, per germline (reference sequence). CDR3 length: 15 residues. This CDR3 reads CASSLGLNSYNEQFF. The CDR3 DNA reads as TGTGCCAGCAGCTTAGGTCTCAATTCCTACAATGAGCAGTTCTTC. Filled out from reference TRBV7-9 and TRBJ2-1, the complete variable domain reads DTGVSQNPRHKITKRGQNVTFRCDPISEHNRLYWYRQTLGQGPEFLTYFQNEAQLEKSRLLSDRFSAERPKGSFSTLEIQRTEQGDSAMYLCASSLGLNSYNEQFFGPGTRLTVL.

In its sample, this clonotype was seen a few times. V and J are TRBV15 and TRBJ2-4; D remains ambiguous. The CDR3 runs to 14 residues. Trimming shortened V by 5 bases and J by 1 base, and 9 bases separated the two germline ends. In germline, CDR1 is LNHNV, CDR2 YYDKDF (reference sequence). This CDR3 is CATSRVGAKNIQYF. The CDR3 bases are TGTGCCACCAGCCGCGTCGGGGCCAAAAACATTCAGTACTTC.

This clonotype appeared a few times. The genes are TRBV19 and TRBJ2-3; 7 bases fit TRBD1. From germline, CDR1 is LNHDA and CDR2 SQIVND (reference sequence). The V segment lost 9 bases and the J segment 0 bases; nucleotides outside the gene matches: 6. The CDR3 runs to 14 residues. The CDR3 reads CASRDSSSTDTQYF. As DNA, the CDR3 is TGTGCCAGCAGGGACAGCTCTAGCACAGATACGCAGTATTTT. The full variable domain, its missing parts supplied by reference TRBV19 and TRBJ2-3, is DGGITQSPKYLFRKEGQNVTLSCEQNLNHDAMYWYRQDPGQGLRLIYYSQIVNDFQKGDIAEGYSVSREKKESFPLTVTSAQKNPTAFYLCASRDSSSTDTQYFGPGTRLTVL.

This clonotype occurred a few times. The rearrangement joins TRBV4-2 to TRBJ1-6, with 8 bases lining up with TRBD1. V shed 0 bases and J 11 bases; nucleotides not matched to a gene: 9. The length of the CDR3 is 16 residues. Germline-derived CDR1 and CDR2 are LGHNA and YNFKEQ. CDR3 amino acids: CASSQEGQDRDPPLHF. DNA of the CDR3: TGTGCCAGCAGCCAAGAGGGACAGGATCGGGACCCACCCCTCCACTTT.

This chain links TRBV28 with TRBJ1-5; maybe TRBD1 (5 bases). The CDR3 is 12 amino acids. Trimming removed 6 bases from V and 10 bases from J, with 13 bases in between. Germline V lookup: CDR1 MDHEN, CDR2 SYDVKM. CDR3 sequence: CASRRWGNPQHF. The CDR3 DNA reads TGTGCCAGCAGGAGATGGGGGAACCCCCAGCATTTT.

This clonotype was detected only a few times. This rearrangement joins TRBV4-2 to TRBJ2-1, with 10 bases fitting TRBD1. From germline, CDR1 is LGHNA and CDR2 YNFKEQ. The V and J ends lost 0 bases and 9 bases, in that order; junction bases with no gene match: 5. There are 15 residues in the CDR3. CDR3 DNA: TGTGCCAGCAGCCAAGATTGGGGACAGGGGAGTGAGCAGTTCTTC. As protein: CASSQDWGQGSEQFF.

At least ten counts were recorded for this clonotype. V and J are TRBV12-3 or TRBV12-4 and TRBJ2-7; TRBD2 matches 12 bases. This CDR3 is built from 13 residues. Trimming took 6 bases from V and 4 from J; bases not matched to a gene: 1. Here the CDR3 reads CASRLAGGYEQYF. The CDR3 region has the DNA TGTGCCAGCAGGCTAGCGGGAGGGTACGAGCAGTACTTC.